Reported below is one T cell receptor beta chain. Method: immunoSEQ multiplex PCR; TCRdb's copy keeps in-frame clones and lacks some. The data show over 60,000 clones, around nine tenths seen once. This specimen belongs to a study of T cell changes during pregnancy in multiple sclerosis. Germline CDR1 reads LNHDA; CDR2 reads SQIVND (reference sequence). V was pared by 3 bases and J by 6 bases, with 9 bases of the junction left unmatched. This CDR3 contains 15 residues. The input for sequencing was CD4+ T cells from peripheral blood mononuclear cells, taken in the third trimester of pregnancy. V and J are TRBV19 and TRBJ1-2, with 8 bases identical to TRBD1. The clonotype originates from a female donor in good health, enrolled as a control in a pregnancy study. CDR3 coding DNA: TGTGCCAGTAGTATCCGAACAGGGGGTGATCATGGCTACACCTTC. Encoded protein: CASSIRTGGDHGYTF.